This TCR beta chain is from a study of T cell repertoires in cytomegalovirus infection. The CDR3 is 16 residues long. V gave up 4 bases and J gave up 4 bases, with 19 bases separating them. TCRdb passed the reads through MiXCR, listing each CDR3 protein once. Found here are 230,000 or so distinct CDR3 sequences, less than 50% of them singletons; the top ten hold approximately 60%. This clonotype was counted a few times. Antigen specificity is unknown. The sample here was CD8+ T cells from cultured PBMCs, taken from culture after CMV antigen stimulation. The chain couples TRBV12-3 or TRBV12-4 to TRBJ1-1; the D is unclear. The TCR originated in a human donor in good health (CMV status not recorded). Some clones in this sample may be carry-over from other donors' samples. In DNA, the CDR3 is TGTGCCAGCAGTTCTCCCCGTTGGCAGGTCTCCACTGAAGCTTTCTTT. This codes for CASSSPRWQVSTEAFF.